Given below is one T cell receptor (beta chain) in context. Its antigen is unknown. Qualities for individual bases were not recorded, and no much larger clone is one base off. The immunoSEQ Assay, a bias-controlled multiplex PCR, was used to amplify TCRbeta CDR3 regions from genomic DNA. For the original study's pipeline: The number of nucleated cells in each sample was estimated by amplification of reference gene primers within the assay. Sequence reads were collapsed and filtered to measure the absolute abundance of every unique TCRbeta CDR3 rearrangement. For each sample, productive Simpson clonality was calculated as the square root of Simpson's diversity index across productive rearrangements. Imported from immuneACCESS, the table was reduced by TCRdb to in-frame sequences with V and J called. These copies leave out some clones; in studies compared against another copy, an unresolved V gene accounts for under half, and the cause of the remainder is not known. Clone size and V and J calls were adopted from that table, with D and trimming inferred from the DNA. The sample table records more than 300,000 clones; just over 90% of these occur just once. The top ten constitute about 0.78% of the sample.

These data originate in a study of blood T cell repertoires in COVID-19 (dated by TCRdb to the early 2020s). Study-level background: Collaborator samples came from the United States, Italy and Spain and covered acute and convalescent phases of COVID-19. The material from the prospective study consisted of cDNA or gDNA derived from T cells, B-cell-depleted T cells, or PBMCs. Subjects who had been exposed to COVID-19, were actively infected with it, or had recovered from it provided the deeply sampled blood TCRbeta repertoires that made up the dataset. The repertoires were released in a freely available public database meant as a resource for research on the immune response to SARS-CoV-2. Samples came from the ongoing ImmuneRACE study (first 160 participants) plus 1,254 subjects from 6 global collaborators. The sample metadata nearly always contained a de-identified subject ID, COVID-19 status, age in years and sex. HLA class I and class II types, where available, came from metadata supplied by the sample provider rather than from assay-based typing. Results and caveats for the whole study, not just this receptor: The quantity of clinical and demographic metadata differed by source and by participant and was supplied without curation.

Enrolling through a virtual design, the prospective study's participants ranged in age from roughly 18 to 89 years and lived across some 22 United States geographic areas. In the prospective study, participants were assigned to cohorts based on the clinical history participants reported in a screening survey and a study questionnaire. Exposed participants had been in contact, within 2 weeks of entering the study, with a person who had a PCR-confirmed or clinician-diagnosed case of COVID-19. In the prospective study, mobile phlebotomists collected whole blood, serum and a nasopharyngeal or oropharyngeal swab from each participant. Participants in the prospective study had the option to provide additional blood draws and questionnaires over a roughly 2-month period. Prospective study blood samples were shipped either frozen or at room temperature before DNA extraction. The CDR3, cysteine through phenylalanine, is 14 amino acids long. Only the CDR3 portion is preserved as DNA: 42 bases, with reading frame beginning at the first base. V is reduced by 9 bases and J by 0 bases, leaving a spacing of 11 bases between them. From a lookup of the germline V gene, CDR1 and CDR2 are MNHEY and SVGAGI.

This clonotype originated in a woman aged 40 to 49 who had been exposed to COVID-19. Sequenced sample: PBMCs or T cells enriched from blood (not recorded which). The chain couples TRBV6-5 to TRBJ1-4, with TRBD1 tentatively as D gene (6 bases match). The nucleotide sequence reads as follows: TGTGCCAGTTCTAGACAGGCAACTAATGAAAAACTGTTTTTT. Its product reads: CASSRQATNEKLFF.